This is a list of T cell receptor beta chains from one sample in a study of T cell changes during pregnancy in multiple sclerosis. Assay used: immunoSEQ multiplex PCR; TCRdb lists only in-frame clones, some missing. Counted here are about 53,000 clones, about 93% occurring once; the ten biggest clones make up roughly 0.47%. Source: CD4+ T cells from peripheral blood mononuclear cells, taken in the third trimester of pregnancy. The receptors shown here come from a female donor with multiple sclerosis, enrolled in a pregnancy study. Both conserved end residues are part of each CDR3. The order of the fields is J gene, clone size, D gene, V gene, CDR3 DNA, CDR3 protein. D genes are given only for firm matches. Only some rows state a clone size, as once, few, many or a class for expanded clones.

>TRBJ2-1|.|.|TRBV15
TGTGCCACCAGCAGTAAATCCTACAATGAGCAGTTCTTC
CATSSKSYNEQFF
>TRBJ1-5|.|.|TRBV18
TGTGCCAGCTCTCTGGGGCATAGCAATCAGCCCCAGCATTTT
CASSLGHSNQPQHF
>TRBJ1-3|.|TRBD1|TRBV27
TGTGCCAGCAGAGCCGGGACAGGGGCTCTAGCCGGTTCTGGAAACACCATATATTTT
CASRAGTGALAGSGNTIYF
>TRBJ2-5|once|.|TRBV6-5
TGTGCCAGCACGCTCCAGGGTAATGGGGAGACCCAGTACTTC
CASTLQGNGETQYF
>TRBJ2-5|.|.|TRBV19
TGTGCCAGTAGTATTCAGGGGTGGGGAGAGACCCAGTACTTC
CASSIQGWGETQYF
>TRBJ2-1|.|TRBD1|TRBV5-4
TGTGCCAGCAGGCTAATCGGACAGGTGGTTAATGAGCAGTTCTTC
CASRLIGQVVNEQFF
>TRBJ2-7|.|.|TRBV6-5
TGTGCCAGCAGTTACGCCGGCTACGAGCAGTACTTC
CASSYAGYEQYF
>TRBJ1-2|.|.|TRBV9
TGTGCCAGCAGCGTAGGGGCAGGGGTCGGTGGCTACACCTTC
CASSVGAGVGGYTF
>TRBJ1-1|.|TRBD1|TRBV4-2
TGTGCCAGCAGCAAACCGGGACAGGAGGCCGTGAACACTGAAGCTTTCTTT
CASSKPGQEAVNTEAFF
>TRBJ1-5|.|TRBD1|TRBV18
TGTGCCAGCTCACCAGGGACAGGGGGAAATCAGCCCCAGCATTTT
CASSPGTGGNQPQHF
>TRBJ2-7|.|TRBD2|TRBV6-6
TGTGCCACCCACCCCAACCGGGACTACGCCTACGAGCAGTACTTC
CATHPNRDYAYEQYF
>TRBJ2-7|.|TRBD1|TRBV2
TGTGCCAGCAGGGGACAGCTCGCCAACGAGCAGTACTTC
CASRGQLANEQYF
>TRBJ1-5|.|TRBD1|TRBV19
TGTGCCAGTAGTATGCGACAGGGGTCCAATCAGCCCCAGCATTTT
CASSMRQGSNQPQHF
>TRBJ1-2|.|TRBD1|TRBV11-2
TGTGCCAGCAGCAGTTCGAACCGGGACAGAGCTAACTATGGCTACACCTTC
CASSSSNRDRANYGYTF
>TRBJ2-3|.|.|TRBV11-1
TGTGCCAGCAGTCTCAGTGGGGGGATCACAGATACGCAGTATTTT
CASSLSGGITDTQYF
>TRBJ1-5|.|.|TRBV21-1
TGTGCCAGCAGCAAAGGCCATCGGACAGGTACATGGCCGGGCAATCAGCCCCAGCATTTT
CASSKGHRTGTWPGNQPQHF
>TRBJ2-7|.|TRBD2|TRBV6-1
TGTGCCAGCAGTGCCGTTGCGGGGGGTGCCATTGGCGAGCAGTACTTC
CASSAVAGGAIGEQYF
>TRBJ2-5|.|TRBD2|TRBV18
TGTGCCAGCTCACCCGCCCCGGGACTAGCGGGGGAAGAGACCCAGTACTTC
CASSPAPGLAGEETQYF
>TRBJ2-1|.|.|TRBV7-2
TGTGCCAGCAGCTTAGCGACCGGGGACAATGAGCAGTTCTTC
CASSLATGDNEQFF
>TRBJ2-3|.|TRBD1|TRBV6-4
TGTGCCAGCAGTGACTCGACAGGGAGAACGCAGTATTTT
CASSDSTGRTQYF
>TRBJ1-3|.|.|TRBV7-9
TGTGCCAGCAGCCCAACTGGGGGGGCTGGAAACACCATATATTTT
CASSPTGGAGNTIYF
>TRBJ1-3|.|.|TRBV18
TGTGCCAGCTCACCGCGGACAGCTACAGTATCTGGAAACACCATATATTTT
CASSPRTATVSGNTIYF
>TRBJ1-6|.|.|TRBV7-9
TGTGCCAGCAGCTGGCCCGAGTTCGAGGGAGGTTCACCCCTCCACTTT
CASSWPEFEGGSPLHF
>TRBJ1-1|.|.|TRBV7-3
TGTGCCAGCAGCGTACAGGTGAACACTGAAGCTTTCTTT
CASSVQVNTEAFF
>TRBJ1-4|.|.|TRBV5-1
TGCGCCAGCAGCTTGTCGACTAATGAAAAACTGTTTTTT
CASSLSTNEKLFF
>TRBJ1-3|.|.|TRBV6-5
TGTGCCAGCAGCCATACAGACCTCTCTGGAAACACCATATATTTT
CASSHTDLSGNTIYF
>TRBJ1-2|once|.|TRBV11-2
TGTGCCCCACGGGTCGACTATGGCTACACCTTC
CAPRVDYGYTF
>TRBJ1-4|.|.|TRBV4-1
TGCGCCAGCAGCCAAGGGCGGGTGACGATTGAAAAACTGTTTTTT
CASSQGRVTIEKLFF
>TRBJ1-6|.|.|TRBV7-2
TGTGCCAGCAGCTTAGCGCGAGGGTGGCGAGGTTCACCCCTCCACTTT
CASSLARGWRGSPLHF
>TRBJ1-2|.|.|TRBV5-8
TGTGCCAGCAGCTTTTCGGACACAAACTATGGCTACACCTTC
CASSFSDTNYGYTF
>TRBJ1-5|once|TRBD1|TRBV5-1
TGCGCCAGCAGCTTGGAGGGACAGGGTGACAATCAGCCCCAGCATTTT
CASSLEGQGDNQPQHF